A single sample is the source of the 2 T cell receptor beta chains below, sequenced in a study of cytomegalovirus exposure and HLA in healthy donors. Primers for the PCR totalled 60 Vbeta and 13 Jbeta. Method: immunoSEQ multiplex PCR; TCRdb's copy keeps in-frame clones and lacks some. The sample has approximately 120,000 clones; roughly 81% are singletons. The sequencing sample was made of PBMCs. The receptors stem from a woman in her thirties in good health and CMV-seronegative.

The chain uses TRBV5-1 and TRBJ2-7, with 11 bases identical to TRBD1. Germline trimming cut 4 bases from V and 11 bases from J; bases unmatched to any gene: 14. CDR1 SGHRS and CDR2 YFSETQ come from the germline V gene. CDR3 size: 15 residues. The CDR3 DNA follows: TGCGCCAGCAGCGGCACCGGGACAGGGGGTCCAGCTGAGTACTTC. Translation gives CASSGTGTGGPAEYF.

The chain combines TRBV7-9 with TRBJ1-5; D is ambiguous. Trimming took off 4 bases at V and 4 bases at J, with 5 bases between the two ends. Per germline, CDR1 SEHNR and CDR2 FQNEAQ (reference sequence). CDR3 length equals 12 residues. The DNA of the CDR3 is TGTGCCAGCAGCTGGGAGAATCAGCCCCAGCATTTT. Amino acids: CASSWENQPQHF.